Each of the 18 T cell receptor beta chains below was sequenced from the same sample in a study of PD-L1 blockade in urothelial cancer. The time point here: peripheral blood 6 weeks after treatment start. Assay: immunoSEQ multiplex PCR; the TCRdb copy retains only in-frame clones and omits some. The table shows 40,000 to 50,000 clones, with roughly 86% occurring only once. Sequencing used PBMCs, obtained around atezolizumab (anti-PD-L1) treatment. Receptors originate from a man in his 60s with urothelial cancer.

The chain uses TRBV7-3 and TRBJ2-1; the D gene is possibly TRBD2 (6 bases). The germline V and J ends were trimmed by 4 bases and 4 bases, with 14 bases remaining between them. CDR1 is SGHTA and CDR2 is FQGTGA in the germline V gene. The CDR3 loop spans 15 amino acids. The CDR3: CASSSQPGTYNEQFF. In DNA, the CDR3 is TGTGCCAGCAGCTCACAACCCGGGACTTACAATGAGCAGTTCTTC. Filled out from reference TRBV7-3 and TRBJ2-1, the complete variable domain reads GAGVSQTPSNKVTEKGKYVELRCDPISGHTALYWYRQSLGQGPEFLIYFQGTGAADDSGLPNDRFFAVRPEGSVSTLKIQRTERGDSAVYLCASSSQPGTYNEQFFGPGTRLTVL.

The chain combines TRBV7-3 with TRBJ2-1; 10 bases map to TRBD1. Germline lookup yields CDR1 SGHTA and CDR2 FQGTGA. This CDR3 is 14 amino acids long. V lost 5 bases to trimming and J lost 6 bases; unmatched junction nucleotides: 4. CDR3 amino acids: CASSPGQGFNEQFF. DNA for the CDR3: TGTGCCAGCAGCCCGGGACAGGGGTTCAATGAGCAGTTCTTC. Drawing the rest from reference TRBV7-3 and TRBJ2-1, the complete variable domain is GAGVSQTPSNKVTEKGKYVELRCDPISGHTALYWYRQSLGQGPEFLIYFQGTGAADDSGLPNDRFFAVRPEGSVSTLKIQRTERGDSAVYLCASSPGQGFNEQFFGPGTRLTVL.

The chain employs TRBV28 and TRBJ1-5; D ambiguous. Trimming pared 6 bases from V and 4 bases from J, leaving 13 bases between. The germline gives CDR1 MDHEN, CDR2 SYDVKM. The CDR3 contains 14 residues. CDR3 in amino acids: CASRLVVRNQPQHF. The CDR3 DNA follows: TGTGCCAGCAGGCTAGTTGTACGAAATCAGCCCCAGCATTTT. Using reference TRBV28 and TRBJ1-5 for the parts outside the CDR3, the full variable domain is DVKVTQSSRYLVKRTGEKVFLECVQDMDHENMFWYRQDPGLGLRLIYFSYDVKMKEKGDIPEGYSVSREKKERFSLILESASTNQTSMYLCASRLVVRNQPQHFGDGTRLSIL.

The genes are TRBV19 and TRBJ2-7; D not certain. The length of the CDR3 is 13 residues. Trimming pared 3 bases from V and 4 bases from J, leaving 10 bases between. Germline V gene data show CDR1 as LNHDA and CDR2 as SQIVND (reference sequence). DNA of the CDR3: TGTGCCAGTAGTATTACTCTCCAATACGAGCAGTACTTC. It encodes CASSITLQYEQYF.

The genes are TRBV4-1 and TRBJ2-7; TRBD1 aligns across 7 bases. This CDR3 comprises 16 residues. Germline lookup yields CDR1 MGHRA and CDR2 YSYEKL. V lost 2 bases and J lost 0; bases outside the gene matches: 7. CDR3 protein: CASSQTGVLDSYEQYF. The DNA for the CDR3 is TGCGCCAGCAGCCAAACAGGGGTCCTGGACTCCTACGAGCAGTACTTC.

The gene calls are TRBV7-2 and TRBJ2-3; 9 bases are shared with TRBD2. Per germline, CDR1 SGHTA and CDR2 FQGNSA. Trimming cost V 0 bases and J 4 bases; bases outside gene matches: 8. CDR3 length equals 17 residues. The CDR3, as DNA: TGTGCCAGCAGCTTAGCGCCTAGCGGGGCTCCCGCAGATACGCAGTATTTT. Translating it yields CASSLAPSGAPADTQYF.

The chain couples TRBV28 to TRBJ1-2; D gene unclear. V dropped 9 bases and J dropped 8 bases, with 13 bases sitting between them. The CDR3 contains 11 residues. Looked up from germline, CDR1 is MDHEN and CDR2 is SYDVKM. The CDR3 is CASRGGRGYTF. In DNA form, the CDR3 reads TGTGCCAGTCGGGGAGGTCGGGGCTACACCTTC.

CDR3 region: CASSPRAGELFF. Written as DNA, the CDR3 is TGCGCCAGCAGTCCCCGGGCCGGGGAGCTGTTTTTT. The chain is built from TRBV23-1 and TRBJ2-2; D unresolved. TRBV23-1 is flagged as an ORF with uncertain function. Trimming removed 4 bases at V and 6 bases at J, with 6 bases between. This CDR3 region has 12 residues.

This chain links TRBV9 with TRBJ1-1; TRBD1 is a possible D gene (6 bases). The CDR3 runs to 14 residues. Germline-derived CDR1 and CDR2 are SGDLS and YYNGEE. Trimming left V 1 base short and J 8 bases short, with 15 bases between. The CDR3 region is CASSVSGSTGEAFF. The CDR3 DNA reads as TGTGCCAGCAGCGTATCGGGGTCCACAGGGGAAGCTTTCTTT.

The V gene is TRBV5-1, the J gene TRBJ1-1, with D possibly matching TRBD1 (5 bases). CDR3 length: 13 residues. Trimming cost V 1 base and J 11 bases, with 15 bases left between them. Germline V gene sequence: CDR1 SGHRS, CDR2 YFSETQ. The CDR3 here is CASSLSPGQGAFF. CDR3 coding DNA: TGCGCCAGCAGCTTGTCGCCAGGGCAAGGGGCTTTCTTT.

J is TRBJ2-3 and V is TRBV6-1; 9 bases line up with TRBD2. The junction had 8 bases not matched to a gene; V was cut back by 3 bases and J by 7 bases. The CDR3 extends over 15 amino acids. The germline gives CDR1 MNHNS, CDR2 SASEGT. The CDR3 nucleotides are TGTGCCAGCAGTGATATTAGCGGGGGTCAGAATACGCAGTATTTT. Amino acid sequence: CASSDISGGQNTQYF.

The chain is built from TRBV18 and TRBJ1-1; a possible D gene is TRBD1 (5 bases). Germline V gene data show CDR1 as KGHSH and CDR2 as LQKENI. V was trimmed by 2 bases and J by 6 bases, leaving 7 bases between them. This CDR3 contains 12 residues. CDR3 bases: TGTGCCAGCTCACCAAGACAGTCTGAAGCTTTCTTT. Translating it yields CASSPRQSEAFF. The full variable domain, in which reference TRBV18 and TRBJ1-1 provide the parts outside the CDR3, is NAGVMQNPRHLVRRRGQEARLRCSPMKGHSHVYWYRQLPEEGLKFMVYLQKENIIDESGMPKERFSAEFPKEGPSILRIQQVVRGDSAAYFCASSPRQSEAFFGQGTRLTVV.

The CDR3 nucleotides are TGTGCCAGTAGTATCTCAGGGCAAGAGACCCAGTACTTC. Amino acids: CASSISGQETQYF. The V gene is TRBV19, the J gene TRBJ2-5; possibly TRBD1 for D (5 bases). Germline CDR1 and CDR2: LNHDA and SQIVND (reference sequence). Trimming removed 3 bases at V and 2 bases at J, with 7 bases between. There are 13 residues in the CDR3.

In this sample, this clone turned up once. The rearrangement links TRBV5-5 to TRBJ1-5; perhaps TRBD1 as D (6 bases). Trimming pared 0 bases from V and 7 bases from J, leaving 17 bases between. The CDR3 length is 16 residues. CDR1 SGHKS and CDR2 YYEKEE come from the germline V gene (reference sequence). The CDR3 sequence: CASSLAPAGAGQPQHF. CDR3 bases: TGTGCCAGCAGCTTGGCTCCAGCAGGGGCCGGGCAGCCCCAGCATTTT.

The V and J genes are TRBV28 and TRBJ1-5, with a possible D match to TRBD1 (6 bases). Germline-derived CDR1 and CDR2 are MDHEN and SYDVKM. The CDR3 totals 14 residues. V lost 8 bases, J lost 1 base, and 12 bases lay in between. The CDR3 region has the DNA TGTGCCAGCGCCCGCGGACAGAGCAATCAGCCCCAGCATTTT. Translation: CASARGQSNQPQHF.

CDR3 loop: CAISGANTEAFF. CDR3 coding DNA: TGTGCCATCAGTGGGGCTAACACTGAAGCTTTCTTT. The V gene is TRBV10-3, the J gene TRBJ1-1; D not resolved. The CDR3 length is 12 residues. The germline CDR1 and CDR2 sequences are ENHRY and SYGVKD. V lost 4 bases and J lost 2, with 5 bases in between.

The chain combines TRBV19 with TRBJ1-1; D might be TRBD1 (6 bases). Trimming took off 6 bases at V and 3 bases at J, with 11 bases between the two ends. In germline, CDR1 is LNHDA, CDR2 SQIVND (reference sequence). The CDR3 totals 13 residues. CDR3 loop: CASRLNRDTEAFF. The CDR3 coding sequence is TGTGCCAGTAGACTTAACAGGGACACTGAAGCTTTCTTT.

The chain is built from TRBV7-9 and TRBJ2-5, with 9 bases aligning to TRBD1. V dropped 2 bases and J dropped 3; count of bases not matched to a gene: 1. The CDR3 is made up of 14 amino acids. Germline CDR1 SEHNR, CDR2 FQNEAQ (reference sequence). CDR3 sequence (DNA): TGTGCCAGCAGCTTAACAGGGGGCGAAGAGACCCAGTACTTC. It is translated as CASSLTGGEETQYF.